Listed here are 10 T cell receptor beta chains from one sample, sequenced in a study of blood T cell repertoires in COVID-19 (dated by TCRdb to about 2020). Libraries were built with the immunoSEQ multiplex PCR assay. The table comes from immuneACCESS by way of TCRdb, which keeps in-frame sequences with V and J called. Part of the clones is missing from these tables; in studies checked, under half for an unresolved V gene and the rest for unknown reasons. For this sample there are under 200,000 clones; about 83% appear just once. The ten biggest clones cover roughly 1.4% of the sample. The sequenced sample was peripheral blood. The source of these receptors is a human donor in a cohort sampled during active COVID-19.

The chain joins TRBV28 to TRBJ2-5; TRBD2 aligns across 14 bases. Germline CDR1 is MDHEN and CDR2 is SYDVKM. This CDR3 spans 18 amino acids. Germline trimming cut 6 bases from V and 5 bases from J; bases unmatched to any gene: 14. In DNA, the CDR3 is TGTGCCAGCAGCCGCCCCGGTGGACTAGCGGGAGGAACCGAGACCCAGTACTTC. It translates to CASSRPGGLAGGTETQYF.

This rearrangement joins TRBV6-5 to TRBJ2-7; 7 nucleotides align to TRBD1. Germline CDR1 is MNHEY and CDR2 is SVGAGI. The CDR3 has 13 amino acids. The ends lost 5 bases at V and 6 bases at J; junction bases unmatched: 7. In DNA form, the CDR3 reads TGTGCCAGCAGTAGCCGACAGGGCACCGAGCAGTACTTC. Translation gives CASSSRQGTEQYF.

With regard to this clone: An end of the junction differs from the germline gene, which may be a read error. This chain uses TRBV6-2 or TRBV6-3 with TRBJ2-7; perhaps TRBD2 as D (6 bases). This CDR3 contains 15 residues. Per germline, CDR1 MNHEY and CDR2 SVGEGT. The CDR3 sequence: CASNYDGSSPYEQYF. DNA for the CDR3: TGTGCCAGCAATTACGACGGGAGCAGCCCCTACGAGCAGTACTTC.

The chain is built from TRBV27 and TRBJ1-2; perhaps TRBD1 as D (5 bases). There are 13 residues in the CDR3. CDR1 and CDR2 (germline): MNHEY, SMNVEV (reference sequence). Trimming took off 5 bases at V and 7 bases at J, with 14 bases between the two ends. The DNA for the CDR3 is TGTGCCAGCAGTCTTCAGGGAAGGGGTGGCTACACCTTC. This sequence encodes CASSLQGRGGYTF.

V usage is TRBV4-2 and J usage is TRBJ2-7; tentative D call: TRBD1 (5 bases). Germline CDR1 is LGHNA and CDR2 is YNFKEQ. Trimming stripped 0 bases from V and 1 base from J, with 10 bases between. The CDR3 has 15 amino acids. The CDR3 nucleotides are TGTGCCAGCAGCCAAGAGTCGACAGCGTCCTACGAGCAGTACTTC. Translated: CASSQESTASYEQYF.

Notes on this clone: This same CDR3 is encoded by further DNA sequences in the sample. The V call is TRBV6-2 or TRBV6-3, the J call TRBJ2-1, with D maybe TRBD1 (6 bases). Germline CDR1 reads MNHEY; CDR2 reads SVGEGT. Trimming stripped 4 bases from V and 5 bases from J, with 9 bases between. The CDR3 has 13 residues. This CDR3 is CASSSRGHNEQFF. The CDR3 DNA follows: TGTGCCAGCAGTTCCAGGGGCCACAATGAGCAGTTCTTC.

The chain links TRBV6-5 to TRBJ2-4, with TRBD1 matching over 8 bases. V dropped 5 bases and J dropped 6; count of bases not matched to a gene: 9. Per the germline V gene, CDR1 is MNHEY and CDR2 is SVGAGI. This CDR3 contains 15 residues. As DNA, the CDR3 is TGTGCCAGCAGTACTACTCCGGGACAGGCAAACATTCAGTACTTC. Translated: CASSTTPGQANIQYF.

The rearrangement uses TRBV7-6 and TRBJ1-2; D unresolved. V lost 5 bases and J 5 bases, leaving 18 bases between the germline ends. Germline V lookup: CDR1 SGHVS, CDR2 FNYEAQ. This CDR3 is built from 15 residues. The CDR3 DNA is TGTGCCAGCAGCCCGGGTGGAGGCCTAGGTTATGGCTACACCTTC. Protein product: CASSPGGGLGYGYTF. The whole variable domain, remainder taken from reference TRBV7-6 and TRBJ1-2, is GAGVSQSPRYKVTKRGQDVALRCDPISGHVSLYWYRQALGQGPEFLTYFNYEAQQDKSGLPNDRFSAERPEGSISTLTIQRTEQRDSAMYRCASSPGGGLGYGYTFGSGTRLTVV.

The gene calls are TRBV7-3 and TRBJ2-7; 7 nucleotides line up with TRBD1. The V segment lost 4 bases and the J segment 1 base; nucleotides outside the gene matches: 1. CDR3 length equals 13 residues. CDR1 SGHTA and CDR2 FQGTGA come from the germline V gene. CDR3 nucleotides: TGTGCCAGCAGCTCGGGACAGTCCTACGAGCAGTACTTC. It yields the protein CASSSGQSYEQYF.

This chain uses TRBV19 with TRBJ2-7, with a possible D match to TRBD1 (6 bases). The CDR3 has 13 amino acids. Trimming removed 4 bases at V and 2 bases at J, with 9 bases between. Germline V CDR1 and CDR2: LNHDA, SQIVND (reference sequence). The CDR3: CASSTRQAYEQYF. Here the CDR3 DNA reads TGTGCCAGTAGTACCCGACAGGCCTACGAGCAGTACTTC.